This is a list of T cell receptor beta chains from one sample in a study of CD8 T cells in ankylosing spondylitis. TCRdb independently ran MiXCR on the 5' RACE reads; one entry per CDR3 protein. The sample contains about 69,000 distinct CDR3 sequences, less than 6% of which appear only once. Input material: blood, either unsorted or a sorted T cell fraction (not recorded which). The receptor source for this set is a male donor with ankylosing spondylitis or in good health (not recorded which). CDR3s leave out the opening cysteine and the closing phenylalanine or tryptophan. The order of the fields is J gene, CDR3 length, V gene, CDR3 protein.

j_call: TRBJ1-2; cdr3_length: 12; v_call: TRBV28; cdr3_aa: ASSFPGTGYGYT
j_call: TRBJ1-5; cdr3_length: 13; v_call: TRBV29-1; cdr3_aa: SAKTGTGTNQPQH
j_call: TRBJ1-2; cdr3_length: 9; v_call: TRBV20-1; cdr3_aa: SASQQRGYT
j_call: TRBJ1-2; cdr3_length: 14; v_call: TRBV7-2; cdr3_aa: ASSLTGLANGYGYT
j_call: TRBJ2-7; cdr3_length: 12; v_call: TRBV7-2; cdr3_aa: ASSISGGASEQY
j_call: TRBJ2-3; cdr3_length: 11; v_call: TRBV27; cdr3_aa: ASSLLGTDTQY
j_call: TRBJ2-7; cdr3_length: 10; v_call: TRBV20-1; cdr3_aa: SASQNSYEQY
j_call: TRBJ2-7; cdr3_length: 12; v_call: TRBV25-1; cdr3_aa: ASSEYGAFGEQY
j_call: TRBJ2-2; cdr3_length: 13; v_call: TRBV20-1; cdr3_aa: SAPPRTGFTGELF
j_call: TRBJ1-2; cdr3_length: 13; v_call: TRBV18; cdr3_aa: ASSGARNLLDGYT
j_call: TRBJ1-2; cdr3_length: 9; v_call: TRBV20-1; cdr3_aa: SASSSYGYT
j_call: TRBJ1-2; cdr3_length: 12; v_call: TRBV18; cdr3_aa: ASSRDEGSYGYT
j_call: TRBJ1-2; cdr3_length: 13; v_call: TRBV7-2; cdr3_aa: ASSPIDNANYGYT
j_call: TRBJ2-7; cdr3_length: 11; v_call: TRBV10-2; cdr3_aa: ASSPDITYEQY
j_call: TRBJ1-1; cdr3_length: 15; v_call: TRBV7-2; cdr3_aa: ASSVTGGHLIGTEAF
j_call: TRBJ2-7; cdr3_length: 12; v_call: TRBV11-2; cdr3_aa: ASSLGNRGTEQY
j_call: TRBJ2-7; cdr3_length: 13; v_call: TRBV3-1; cdr3_aa: ASSQWDRDVGEQY
j_call: TRBJ2-3; cdr3_length: 16; v_call: TRBV28; cdr3_aa: ASSPPTTSGARTDTQY
j_call: TRBJ2-5; cdr3_length: 12; v_call: TRBV27; cdr3_aa: ASSLWEGSETQY
j_call: TRBJ1-4; cdr3_length: 11; v_call: TRBV12-3/TRBV12-4; cdr3_aa: ASEGPTNEKLF
j_call: TRBJ2-1; cdr3_length: 13; v_call: TRBV5-6; cdr3_aa: ASSQIRDASNEQF
j_call: TRBJ2-3; cdr3_length: 12; v_call: TRBV29-1; cdr3_aa: SARTGGSPDTQY